This T cell receptor (beta chain) stems from a study of control samples from healthy donors and cancer patients. Some clones are missing from TCRdb's copy, which holds only in-frame ones; the method was immunoSEQ multiplex PCR. The table records approximately 86,000 clones, 85% of them present only once. This TCR came from a woman in her thirties or forties in good health. Sample: blood.

The chain's CDR3 is CSVALGVNTEAFF. The CDR3 coding sequence is TGCAGCGTCGCGTTGGGGGTGAACACTGAAGCTTTCTTT. The chain is built from TRBV29-1 and TRBJ1-1; tentative D call: TRBD1 (5 bases). The germline V gene has CDR1 SQVTM and CDR2 ANQGSEA. V lost 6 bases and J lost 0, with 11 bases in between. This CDR3 is 13 amino acids long.